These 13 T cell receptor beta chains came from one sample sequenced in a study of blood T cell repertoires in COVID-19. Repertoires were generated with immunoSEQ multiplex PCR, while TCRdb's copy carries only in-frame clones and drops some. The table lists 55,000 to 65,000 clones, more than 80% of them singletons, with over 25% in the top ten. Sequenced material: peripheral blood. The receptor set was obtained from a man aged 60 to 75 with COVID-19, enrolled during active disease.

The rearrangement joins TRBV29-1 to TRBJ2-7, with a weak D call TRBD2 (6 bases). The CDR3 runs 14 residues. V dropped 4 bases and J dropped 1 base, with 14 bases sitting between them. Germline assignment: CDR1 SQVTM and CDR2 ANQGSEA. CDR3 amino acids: CSVGGGRASYEQYF. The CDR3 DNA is TGCAGCGTTGGGGGAGGCAGGGCATCCTACGAGCAGTACTTC.

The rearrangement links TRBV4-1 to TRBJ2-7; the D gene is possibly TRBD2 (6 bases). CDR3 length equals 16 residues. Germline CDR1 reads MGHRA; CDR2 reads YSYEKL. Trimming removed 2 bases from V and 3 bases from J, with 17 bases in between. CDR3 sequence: CASSQSLAEIYYEQYF. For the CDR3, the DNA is TGCGCCAGCAGCCAAAGTTTAGCGGAGATATACTACGAGCAGTACTTC.

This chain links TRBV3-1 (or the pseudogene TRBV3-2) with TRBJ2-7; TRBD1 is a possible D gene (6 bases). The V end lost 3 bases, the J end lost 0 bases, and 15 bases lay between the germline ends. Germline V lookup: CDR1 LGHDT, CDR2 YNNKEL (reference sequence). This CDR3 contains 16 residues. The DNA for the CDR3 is TGTGCCAGCAGCCAGGACACCGGGACAACCTCCTACGAGCAGTACTTC. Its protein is CASSQDTGTTSYEQYF.

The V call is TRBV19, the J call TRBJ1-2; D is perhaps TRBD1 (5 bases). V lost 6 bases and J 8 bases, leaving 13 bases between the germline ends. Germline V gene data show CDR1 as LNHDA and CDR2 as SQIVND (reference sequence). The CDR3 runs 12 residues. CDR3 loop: CASSRDFRGYTF. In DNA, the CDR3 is TGTGCCAGTAGCCGGGACTTTAGGGGCTACACCTTC. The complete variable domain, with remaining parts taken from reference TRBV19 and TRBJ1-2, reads DGGITQSPKYLFRKEGQNVTLSCEQNLNHDAMYWYRQDPGQGLRLIYYSQIVNDFQKGDIAEGYSVSREKKESFPLTVTSAQKNPTAFYLCASSRDFRGYTFGSGTRLTVV.

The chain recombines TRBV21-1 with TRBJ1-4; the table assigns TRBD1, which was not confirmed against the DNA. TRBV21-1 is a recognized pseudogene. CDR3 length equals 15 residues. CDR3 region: CASSTGDATNEKLFF. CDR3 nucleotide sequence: TGTGCCAGCAGCACAGGGGACGCAACTAATGAAAAACTGTTTTTT.

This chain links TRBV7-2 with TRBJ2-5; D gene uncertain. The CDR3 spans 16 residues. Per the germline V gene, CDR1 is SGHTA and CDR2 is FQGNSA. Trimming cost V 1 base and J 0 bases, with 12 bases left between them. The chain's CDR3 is CASSLDIAPYQETQYF. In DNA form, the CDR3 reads TGTGCCAGCAGCTTAGATATAGCTCCTTACCAAGAGACCCAGTACTTC.

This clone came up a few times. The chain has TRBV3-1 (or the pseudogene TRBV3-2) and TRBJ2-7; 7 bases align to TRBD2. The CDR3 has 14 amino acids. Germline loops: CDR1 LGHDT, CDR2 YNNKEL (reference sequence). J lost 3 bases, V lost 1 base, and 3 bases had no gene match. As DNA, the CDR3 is TGTGCCAGCAGCCAAGTGGGGAGGGGCTACGAGCAGTACTTC. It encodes CASSQVGRGYEQYF.

The CDR3, as DNA: TGTGCAAGTCGCTTTCCAGGGGAGTCTAGGTTCGGCAATCAGCCCCAGCATTTT. Its translation: CASRFPGESRFGNQPQHF. This chain joins TRBV12-2 and TRBJ1-5; TRBD1, the table's D call, was not compared with the DNA. TRBV12-2 is noted as a pseudogene. The CDR3 covers 18 residues.

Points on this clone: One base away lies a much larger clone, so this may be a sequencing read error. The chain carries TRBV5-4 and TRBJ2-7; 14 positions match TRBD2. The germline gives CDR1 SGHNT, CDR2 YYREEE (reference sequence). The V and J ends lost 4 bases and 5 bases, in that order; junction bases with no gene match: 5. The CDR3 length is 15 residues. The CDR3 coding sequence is TGTGCCAGCAGCCCGGGACTAGCGGGGGCCGACGAGCAGTACTTC. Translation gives CASSPGLAGADEQYF. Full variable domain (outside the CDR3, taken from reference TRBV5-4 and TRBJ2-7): ETGVTQSPTHLIKTRGQQVTLRCSSQSGHNTVSWYQQALGQGPQFIFQYYREEENGRGNFPPRFSGLQFPNYSSELNVNALELDDSALYLCASSPGLAGADEQYFGPGTRLTVT.

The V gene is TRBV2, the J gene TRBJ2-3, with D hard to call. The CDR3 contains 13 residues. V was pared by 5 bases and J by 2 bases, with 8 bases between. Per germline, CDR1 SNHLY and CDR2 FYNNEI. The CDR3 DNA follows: TGTGCCAGCAGTTTTGACACCACAGATACGCAGTATTTT. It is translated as CASSFDTTDTQYF.

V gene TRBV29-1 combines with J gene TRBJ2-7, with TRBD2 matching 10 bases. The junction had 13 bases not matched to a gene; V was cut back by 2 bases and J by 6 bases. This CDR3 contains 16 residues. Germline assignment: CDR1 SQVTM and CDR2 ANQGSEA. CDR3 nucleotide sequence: TGCAGCGTTGAATCAGGACTAGCGGCCCGAGGGGGCGAGCAGTACTTC. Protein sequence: CSVESGLAARGGEQYF.

This CDR3 reads CASSPTSNEQFF. CDR3 nucleotides: TGTGCCAGCAGCCCGACTAGCAATGAGCAGTTCTTC. The chain combines TRBV12-3 or TRBV12-4 with TRBJ2-1, with D possibly matching TRBD2 (6 bases). This CDR3 comprises 12 residues. V was shortened by 6 bases and J by 6 bases, with 9 bases between the two germline ends.

CDR3 in DNA: TGTGCCAGCAGCTTCGGACTATCCGCCGAGCAGTACTTC. Protein sequence: CASSFGLSAEQYF. J is TRBJ2-7 and V is TRBV7-3; TRBD2 might be the D (6 bases). Germline CDR1 and CDR2: SGHTA and FQGTGA. The CDR3 covers 13 residues. V lost 3 bases and J lost 6, with 12 bases in between.